Listed here are 20 T cell receptor beta chains from one sample, sequenced in a study of blood T cell repertoires in COVID-19. The method was immunoSEQ multiplex PCR; TCRdb's version includes in-frame clones alone and lacks a portion of them. The sample comprises about 90,000 clones, over 80% of which are singletons, and around 11% rests with the top ten. Sequencing was done on a sample of peripheral blood. These receptors were obtained from a woman in her 70s with active or convalescent COVID-19.

This chain links TRBV7-2 with TRBJ2-1, with 12 bases identical to TRBD2. The CDR3 totals 13 residues. The trim removed 3 bases at V and 15 bases at J, leaving 6 bases unmatched. Germline values: CDR1 SGHTA, CDR2 FQGNSA. CDR3 coding DNA: TGTGCCAGCAGCTTTGGACTAGCGGGGCCTTGGTTCTTC. Translated: CASSFGLAGPWFF.

The chain uses TRBV18 and TRBJ2-1; 8 bases align to TRBD2. CDR3 length: 18 amino acids. Looked up from germline, CDR1 is KGHSH and CDR2 is LQKENI. V trimming: 3 bases; J trimming: 0 bases; junction bases outside the gene matches: 10. For the CDR3, the DNA is TGTGCCAGCTCACCCAGTATCCCGGGGGGGAGCTCCTACAATGAGCAGTTCTTC. This codes for CASSPSIPGGSSYNEQFF.

This chain links TRBV6-2 or TRBV6-3 with TRBJ1-1; maybe TRBD1 (5 bases). The CDR3 has 13 residues. Trimming stripped 4 bases from V and 4 bases from J, with 10 bases between. Germline CDR1 and CDR2: MNHEY and SVGEGT. The CDR3 reads CASSWEGSTEAFF. The CDR3 nucleotides read TGTGCCAGCAGTTGGGAGGGGAGCACTGAAGCTTTCTTT.

The chain employs TRBV29-1 and TRBJ1-3; D is uncertain. The germline V gene has CDR1 SQVTM and CDR2 ANQGSEA. The CDR3 covers 15 residues. With 0 bases removed from V and 1 base from J, the gap between germline ends came to 10 bases. Written as DNA, the CDR3 is TGCAGCGTTGAAGATTGGTACGGGTCTGGAAACACCATATATTTT. Residues: CSVEDWYGSGNTIYF.

The CDR3 DNA sequence: TGTGCCAGCAGCCAAGGGGCCACTAGCGGGGGCCCCTACGAGCAGTACTTC. It codes for CASSQGATSGGPYEQYF. The J gene is TRBJ2-7, the V gene TRBV4-2; 11 bases align to TRBD2. V was clipped by 1 base and J by 2 bases; unmatched bases: 7. The CDR3 is 17 amino acids. CDR1 LGHNA and CDR2 YNFKEQ come from the germline V gene.

The chain carries TRBV2 and TRBJ1-2; 9 positions match TRBD1. The CDR3 is 14 residues long. Trimming took 6 bases from V and 2 from J; bases not matched to a gene: 4. Germline V gene sequence: CDR1 SNHLY, CDR2 FYNNEI. The CDR3 DNA sequence: TGTGCCAGCAGAACGGACAGGGGCAACTATGGCTACACCTTC. It yields the protein CASRTDRGNYGYTF.

This rearrangement joins TRBV3-1 (or the pseudogene TRBV3-2) to TRBJ1-1; 8 nucleotides align to TRBD1. The CDR3 loop spans 16 amino acids. CDR1 and CDR2 from the germline V gene are LGHDT and YNNKEL (reference sequence). The J segment lost 0 bases and the V segment lost 0 bases, leaving 3 bases of the junction unmatched. CDR3 in DNA: TGTGCCAGCAGCCAAGATAAGACAGGGGTGAACACTGAAGCTTTCTTT. Translated, it gives CASSQDKTGVNTEAFF.

V and J are TRBV12-3 or TRBV12-4 and TRBJ1-3, with D uncertain. CDR3 length: 13 residues. The germline V and J ends were trimmed by 5 bases and 4 bases, with 9 bases remaining between them. CDR3 sequence (DNA): TGTGCCAGCAGTGGAGGGAAAGGAAACACCATATATTTT. Protein product: CASSGGKGNTIYF.

The genes are TRBV6-2 or TRBV6-3 and TRBJ2-7, with 7 bases matching TRBD2. The CDR3 length is 11 residues. Germline trimming cut 4 bases from V and 6 bases from J; bases unmatched to any gene: 0. CDR1 is MNHEY, CDR2 SVGEGT, per germline. This CDR3 reads CASSLAGEQYF. In DNA, the CDR3 is TGTGCCAGCAGTTTAGCGGGCGAGCAGTACTTC.

The V call is TRBV29-1, the J call TRBJ1-2, with D tentatively TRBD1 (6 bases). The germline V gene encodes CDR1 SQVTM and CDR2 ANQGSEA. The CDR3 spans 12 residues. Trimming shortened V by 2 bases and J by 6 bases, and 10 bases separated the two germline ends. The DNA of the CDR3 is TGCAGCGTTGAAACGGACAGAGATGGCTACACCTTC. It specifies CSVETDRDGYTF.

V gene TRBV13 combines with J gene TRBJ2-6; weak D call: TRBD1 (7 bases). There are 19 residues in the CDR3. Germline loops: CDR1 PRHDT, CDR2 FYEKMQ (reference sequence). V was shortened by 5 bases and J by 4 bases, with 24 bases between the two germline ends. The CDR3, as DNA: TGTGCCAGCAGCATAAAGACAGGGACTTATAGACAGGGGGCCAACGTCCTGACTTTC. Amino acids: CASSIKTGTYRQGANVLTF.

This chain connects TRBV29-1 to TRBJ1-1, with D unresolved. Trimming took off 6 bases at V and 5 bases at J, with 10 bases between the two ends. The CDR3 runs 11 residues. Germline assignment: CDR1 SQVTM and CDR2 ANQGSEA. CDR3 sequence reads: CSVHGKTEAFF. Written as DNA, the CDR3 is TGCAGCGTACACGGGAAGACTGAAGCTTTCTTT.

The genes are TRBV28 and TRBJ2-7, with 7 bases fitting TRBD1. The CDR3 totals 16 residues. After removal of 3 bases from V and 6 bases from J, the junction contained 14 bases not matched to a gene. CDR1 is MDHEN and CDR2 is SYDVKM in the germline V gene. The CDR3 DNA reads as TGTGCCAGCAGTTTTAGATGGGACAGTCCTTTTGTCGAGCAGTACTTC. Amino acid sequence: CASSFRWDSPFVEQYF.

This chain joins TRBV6-2 or TRBV6-3 and TRBJ2-2; D is undetermined. CDR3 length equals 14 residues. Deletions cut 5 bases from V and 2 bases from J, with 9 bases between. Germline V gives CDR1 MNHEY, CDR2 SVGEGT. The CDR3 bases are TGTGCCAGCAGTGGCCCCCCTAACACCGGGGAGCTGTTTTTT. Translation gives CASSGPPNTGELFF.

CDR3 residues: CASSSDTVYSYEQYF. CDR3 in DNA: TGTGCCAGCAGCTCGGACACCGTGTACTCCTACGAGCAGTACTTC. The chain combines TRBV7-9 with TRBJ2-7; tentatively, D is TRBD1 (5 bases). Germline V gives CDR1 SEHNR, CDR2 FQNEAQ (reference sequence). Deletions cut 4 bases from V and 0 bases from J, with 13 bases between. CDR3 length: 15 amino acids.

The chain is built from TRBV11-2 and TRBJ2-7; 15 bases are a match to TRBD2. The CDR3 length is 16 residues. Unmatched junction bases numbered 3, after V lost 3 bases and J lost 3 bases. In germline, CDR1 is SGHAT, CDR2 FQNNGV. CDR3 bases: TGTGCCAGCAGCTTCGGGACTAGCGGGGGGTACTACGAGCAGTACTTC. Translating it yields CASSFGTSGGYYEQYF.

The chain joins TRBV9 to TRBJ2-2; 7 nucleotides line up with TRBD2. This CDR3 is 15 amino acids long. Germline CDR1 is SGDLS and CDR2 is YYNGEE. V lost 2 bases and J lost 1; bases outside the gene matches: 2. In DNA form, the CDR3 reads TGTGCCAGCAGCGTGGGAGGGGAGAACACCGGGGAGCTGTTTTTT. Translated: CASSVGGENTGELFF. Based on the CDR3 plus reference TRBV9 and TRBJ2-2, the full variable domain is DSGVTQTPKHLITATGQRVTLRCSPRSGDLSVYWYQQSLDQGLQFLIQYYNGEERAKGNILERFSAQQFPDLHSELNLSSLELGDSALYFCASSVGGENTGELFFGEGSRLTVL.

The chain joins TRBV2 to TRBJ1-5; D remains unclear. This CDR3 spans 12 amino acids. The V gene's germline CDR1 is SNHLY and CDR2 FYNNEI. Trimming shortened V by 4 bases and J by 4 bases, and 5 bases separated the two germline ends. The chain's CDR3 is CASSARNQPQHF. The CDR3 coding sequence is TGTGCCAGCAGTGCGAGGAATCAGCCCCAGCATTTT.

The gene calls are TRBV7-2 and TRBJ2-7; TRBD2 matches at 7 bases. This CDR3 contains 13 residues. The V gene end was trimmed by 4 bases and the J gene end by 5 bases; junction bases not matched to a gene: 5. The germline CDR1 and CDR2 sequences are SGHTA and FQGNSA. CDR3 residues: CASSSGRTDEQYF. In nucleotides, the CDR3 is TGTGCCAGCAGCTCCGGGAGGACGGACGAGCAGTACTTC.

The chain combines TRBV15 with TRBJ1-3; D remains unclear. CDR1 and CDR2 from the germline V gene are LNHNV and YYDKDF (reference sequence). V lost 0 bases to trimming and J lost 0 bases, with 9 bases between them. This CDR3 is built from 16 residues. CDR3: CATSRDFPGSGNTIYF. CDR3 sequence (DNA): TGTGCCACCAGCAGAGATTTTCCGGGCTCTGGAAACACCATATATTTT.